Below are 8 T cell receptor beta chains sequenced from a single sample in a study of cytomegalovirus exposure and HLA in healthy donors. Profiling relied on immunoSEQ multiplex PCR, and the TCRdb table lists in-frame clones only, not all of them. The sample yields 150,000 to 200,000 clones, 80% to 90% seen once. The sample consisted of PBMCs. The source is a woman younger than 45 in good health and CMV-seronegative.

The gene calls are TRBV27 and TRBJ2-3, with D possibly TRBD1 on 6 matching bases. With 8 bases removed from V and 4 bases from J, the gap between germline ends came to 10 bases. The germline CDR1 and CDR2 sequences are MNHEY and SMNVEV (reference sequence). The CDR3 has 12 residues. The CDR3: CASAWTADTQYF. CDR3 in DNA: TGTGCCAGCGCCTGGACAGCAGATACGCAGTATTTT.

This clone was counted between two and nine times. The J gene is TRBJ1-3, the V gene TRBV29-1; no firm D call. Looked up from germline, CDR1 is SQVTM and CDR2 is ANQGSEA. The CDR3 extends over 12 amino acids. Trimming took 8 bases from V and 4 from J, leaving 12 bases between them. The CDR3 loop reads CSFLAPGNTIYF. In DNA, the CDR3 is TGCAGCTTCCTAGCGCCCGGAAACACCATATATTTT.

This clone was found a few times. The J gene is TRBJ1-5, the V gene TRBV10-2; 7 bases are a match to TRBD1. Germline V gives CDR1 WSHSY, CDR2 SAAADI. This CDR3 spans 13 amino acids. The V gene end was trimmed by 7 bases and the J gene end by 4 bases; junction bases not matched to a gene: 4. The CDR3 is CASTKTGNQPQHF. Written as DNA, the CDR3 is TGCGCCAGCACCAAGACAGGGAATCAGCCCCAGCATTTT.

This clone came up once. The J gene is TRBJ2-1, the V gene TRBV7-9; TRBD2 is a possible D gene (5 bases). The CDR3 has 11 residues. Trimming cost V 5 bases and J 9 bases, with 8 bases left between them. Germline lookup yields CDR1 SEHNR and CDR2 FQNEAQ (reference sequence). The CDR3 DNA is TGTGCCAGCAGCCCGCGGGCTGAGCAGTTCTTC. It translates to CASSPRAEQFF.

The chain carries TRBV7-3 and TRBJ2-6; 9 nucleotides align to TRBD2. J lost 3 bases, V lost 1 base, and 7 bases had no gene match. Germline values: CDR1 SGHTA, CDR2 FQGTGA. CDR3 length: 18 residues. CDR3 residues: CASSLRRGGAFGANVLTF. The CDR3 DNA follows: TGTGCCAGCAGCTTAAGACGCGGGGGGGCCTTTGGGGCCAACGTCCTGACTTTC.

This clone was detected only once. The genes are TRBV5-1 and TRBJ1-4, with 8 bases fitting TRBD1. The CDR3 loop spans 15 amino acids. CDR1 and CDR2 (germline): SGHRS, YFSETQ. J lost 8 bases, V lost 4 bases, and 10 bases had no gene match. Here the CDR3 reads CASSPDRGRPEKLFF. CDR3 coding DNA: TGCGCCAGCAGCCCAGACAGGGGCCGACCCGAAAAACTGTTTTTT.

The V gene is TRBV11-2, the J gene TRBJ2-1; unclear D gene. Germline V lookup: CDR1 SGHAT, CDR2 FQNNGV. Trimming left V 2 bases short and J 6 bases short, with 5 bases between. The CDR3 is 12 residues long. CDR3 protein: CASSLQFNEQFF. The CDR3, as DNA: TGTGCCAGCAGCTTACAATTCAATGAGCAGTTCTTC.

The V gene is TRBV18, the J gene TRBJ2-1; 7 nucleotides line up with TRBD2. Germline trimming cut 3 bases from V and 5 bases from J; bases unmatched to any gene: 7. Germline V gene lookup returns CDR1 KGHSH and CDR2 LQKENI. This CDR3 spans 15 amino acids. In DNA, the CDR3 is TGTGCCAGCTCACCGGGTGCCGGGAGGAACAATGAGCAGTTCTTC. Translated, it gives CASSPGAGRNNEQFF.